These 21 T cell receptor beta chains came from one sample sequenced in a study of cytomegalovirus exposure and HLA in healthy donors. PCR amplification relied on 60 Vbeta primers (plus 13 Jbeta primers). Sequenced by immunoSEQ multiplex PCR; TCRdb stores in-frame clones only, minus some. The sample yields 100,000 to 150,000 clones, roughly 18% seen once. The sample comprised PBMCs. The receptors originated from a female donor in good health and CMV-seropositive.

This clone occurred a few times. CDR3 protein: CASSQDGQANEKLFF. The DNA of the CDR3 is TGCGCCAGCAGCCAAGACGGACAGGCTAATGAAAAACTGTTTTTT. This rearrangement joins TRBV4-1 to TRBJ1-4, with 7 bases that match TRBD1. Trimming took 0 bases from V and 3 from J; bases not matched to a gene: 1. The CDR3 runs to 15 residues. Germline CDR1 and CDR2: MGHRA and YSYEKL.

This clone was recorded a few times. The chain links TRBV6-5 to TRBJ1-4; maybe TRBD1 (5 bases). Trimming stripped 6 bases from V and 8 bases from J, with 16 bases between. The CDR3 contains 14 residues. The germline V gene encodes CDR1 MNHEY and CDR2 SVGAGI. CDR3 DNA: TGTGCCAGCAGCCCCGTGGCAGGGTGGGAAAAACTGTTTTTT. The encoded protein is CASSPVAGWEKLFF.

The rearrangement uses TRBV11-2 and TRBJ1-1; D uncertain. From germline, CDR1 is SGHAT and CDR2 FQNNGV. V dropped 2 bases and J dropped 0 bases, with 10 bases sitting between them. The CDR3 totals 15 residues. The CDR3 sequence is CASSLFRGLNTEAFF. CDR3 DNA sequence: TGTGCCAGCAGCTTATTTCGGGGTCTGAACACTGAAGCTTTCTTT. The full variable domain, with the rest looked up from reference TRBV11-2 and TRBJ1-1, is EAGVAQSPRYKIIEKRQSVAFWCNPISGHATLYWYQQILGQGPKLLIQFQNNGVVDDSQLPKDRFSAERLKGVDSTLKIQPAKLEDSAVYLCASSLFRGLNTEAFFGQGTRLTVV.

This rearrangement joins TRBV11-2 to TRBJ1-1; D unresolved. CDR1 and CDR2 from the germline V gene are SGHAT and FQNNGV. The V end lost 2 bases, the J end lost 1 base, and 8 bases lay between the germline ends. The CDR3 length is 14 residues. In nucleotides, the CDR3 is TGTGCCAGCAGCTTATCACCCGGGAACACTGAAGCTTTCTTT. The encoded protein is CASSLSPGNTEAFF.

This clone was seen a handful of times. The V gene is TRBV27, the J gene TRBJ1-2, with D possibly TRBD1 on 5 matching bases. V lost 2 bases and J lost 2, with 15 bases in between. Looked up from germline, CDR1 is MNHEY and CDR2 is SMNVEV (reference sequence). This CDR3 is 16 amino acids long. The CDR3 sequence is CASSLGHNPLNYGYTF. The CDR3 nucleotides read TGTGCCAGCAGTTTAGGACACAATCCTTTAAACTATGGCTACACCTTC.

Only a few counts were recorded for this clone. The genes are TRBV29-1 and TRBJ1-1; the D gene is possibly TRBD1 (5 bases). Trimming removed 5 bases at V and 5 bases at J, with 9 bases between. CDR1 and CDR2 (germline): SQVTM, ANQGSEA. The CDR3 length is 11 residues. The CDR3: CSVRRTTEAFF. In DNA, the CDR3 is TGCAGCGTTCGACGGACAACTGAAGCTTTCTTT. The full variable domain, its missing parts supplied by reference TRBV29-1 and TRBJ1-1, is SAVISQKPSRDICQRGTSLTIQCQVDSQVTMMFWYRQQPGQSLTLIATANQGSEATYESGFVIDKFPISRPNLTFSTLTVSNMSPEDSSIYLCSVRRTTEAFFGQGTRLTVV.

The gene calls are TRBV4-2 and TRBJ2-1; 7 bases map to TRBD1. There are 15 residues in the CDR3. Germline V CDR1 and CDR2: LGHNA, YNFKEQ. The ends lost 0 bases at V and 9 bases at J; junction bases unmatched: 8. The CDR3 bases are TGTGCCAGCAGCCAAGAGGGAAGGGGGCATGGTGAGCAGTTCTTC. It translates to CASSQEGRGHGEQFF.

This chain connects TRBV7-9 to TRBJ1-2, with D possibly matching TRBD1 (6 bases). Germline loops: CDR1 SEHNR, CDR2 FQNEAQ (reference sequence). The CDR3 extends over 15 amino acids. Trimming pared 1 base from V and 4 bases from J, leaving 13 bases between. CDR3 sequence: CASSLVDSLLYGYTF. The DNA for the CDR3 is TGTGCCAGCAGCTTAGTGGACAGCCTACTCTATGGCTACACCTTC.

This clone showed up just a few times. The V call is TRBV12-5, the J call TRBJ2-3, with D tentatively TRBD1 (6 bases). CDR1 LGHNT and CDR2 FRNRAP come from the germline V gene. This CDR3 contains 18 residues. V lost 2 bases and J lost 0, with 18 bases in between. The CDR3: CASGLSPPGTQSTDTQYF. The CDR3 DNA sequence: TGTGCTAGTGGTTTGTCTCCTCCCGGGACACAGAGCACAGATACGCAGTATTTT.

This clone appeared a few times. CDR3 region: CASSPPAGYERNTEAFF. In DNA, the CDR3 is TGTGCCAGCAGTCCCCCCGCGGGGTATGAAAGGAACACTGAAGCTTTCTTT. V is TRBV27 and J is TRBJ1-1, with D uncertain. Germline V CDR1 and CDR2: MNHEY, SMNVEV (reference sequence). V shed 5 bases and J shed 1 base, with 20 bases lying between them. CDR3 size: 17 residues.

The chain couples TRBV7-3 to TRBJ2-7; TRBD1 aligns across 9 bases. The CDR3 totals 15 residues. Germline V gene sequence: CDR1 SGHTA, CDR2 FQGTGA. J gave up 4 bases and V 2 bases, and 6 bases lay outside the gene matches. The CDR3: CASSLEGQGLYEQYF. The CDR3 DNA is TGTGCCAGCAGCTTAGAGGGACAGGGACTTTACGAGCAGTACTTC.

The CDR3 DNA reads TGTGCCAGCAGAACAAACGGACAGGGCCGTCAGCCCCAGCATTTT. Protein sequence: CASRTNGQGRQPQHF. The chain couples TRBV6-1 to TRBJ1-5, with TRBD1 matching over 8 bases. Losses at the gene ends were 6 bases for V and 6 bases for J; bases not matched to a gene: 10. Germline assignment: CDR1 MNHNS and CDR2 SASEGT. The CDR3 length is 15 residues.

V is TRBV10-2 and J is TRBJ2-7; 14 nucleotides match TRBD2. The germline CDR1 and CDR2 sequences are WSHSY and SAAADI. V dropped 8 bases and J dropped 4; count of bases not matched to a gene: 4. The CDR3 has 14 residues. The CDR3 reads CASGTSGGIYEQYF. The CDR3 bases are TGCGCCAGCGGGACTAGCGGGGGCATTTACGAGCAGTACTTC.

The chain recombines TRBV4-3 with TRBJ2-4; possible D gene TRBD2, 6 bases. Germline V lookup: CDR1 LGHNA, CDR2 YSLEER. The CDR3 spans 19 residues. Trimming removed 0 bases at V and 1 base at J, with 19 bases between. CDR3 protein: CASSQDAGKASGAKNIQYF. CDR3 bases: TGCGCCAGCAGCCAAGATGCGGGAAAGGCCTCGGGGGCCAAAAACATTCAGTACTTC.

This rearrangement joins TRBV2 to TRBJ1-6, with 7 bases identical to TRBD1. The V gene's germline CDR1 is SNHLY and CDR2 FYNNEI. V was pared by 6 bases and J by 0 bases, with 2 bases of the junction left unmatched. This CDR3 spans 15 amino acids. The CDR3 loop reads CASRGQSSYNSPLHF. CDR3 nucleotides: TGTGCCAGCAGGGGACAGAGCTCCTATAATTCACCCCTCCACTTT. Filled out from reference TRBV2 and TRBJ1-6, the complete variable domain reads EPEVTQTPSHQVTQMGQEVILRCVPISNHLYFYWYRQILGQKVEFLVSFYNNEISEKSEIFDDQFSVERPDGSNFTLKIRSTKLEDSAMYFCASRGQSSYNSPLHFGNGTRLTVT.

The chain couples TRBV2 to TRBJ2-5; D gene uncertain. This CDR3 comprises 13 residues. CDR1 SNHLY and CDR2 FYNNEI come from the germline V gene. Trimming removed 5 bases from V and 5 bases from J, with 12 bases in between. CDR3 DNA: TGTGCCAGCAGTAGAAACACTATGGAGACCCAGTACTTC. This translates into CASSRNTMETQYF.

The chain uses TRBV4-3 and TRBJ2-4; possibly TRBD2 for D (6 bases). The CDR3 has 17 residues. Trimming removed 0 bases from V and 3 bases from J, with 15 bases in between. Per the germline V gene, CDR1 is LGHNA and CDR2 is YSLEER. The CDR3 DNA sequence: TGCGCCAGCAGCCAAGAGTCGGGAGCCCGGGGCAAAAACATTCAGTACTTC. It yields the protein CASSQESGARGKNIQYF.

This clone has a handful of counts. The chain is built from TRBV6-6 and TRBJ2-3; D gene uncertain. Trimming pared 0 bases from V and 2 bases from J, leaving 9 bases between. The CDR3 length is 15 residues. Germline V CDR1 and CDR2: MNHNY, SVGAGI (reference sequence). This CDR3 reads CASSYSASFTDTQYF. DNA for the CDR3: TGTGCCAGCAGTTACTCGGCATCCTTCACAGATACGCAGTATTTT.

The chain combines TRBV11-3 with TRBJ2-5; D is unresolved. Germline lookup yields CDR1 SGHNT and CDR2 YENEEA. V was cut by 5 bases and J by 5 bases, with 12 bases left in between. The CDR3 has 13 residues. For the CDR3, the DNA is TGTGCCAGCAGCCCAAGAGGAAAGGAGACCCAGTACTTC. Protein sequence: CASSPRGKETQYF.

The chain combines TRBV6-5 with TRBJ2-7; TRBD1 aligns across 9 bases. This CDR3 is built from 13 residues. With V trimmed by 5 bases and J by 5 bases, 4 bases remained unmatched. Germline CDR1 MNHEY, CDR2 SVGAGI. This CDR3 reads CASSGQGSHEQYF. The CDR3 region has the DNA TGTGCCAGCAGTGGACAGGGGTCCCACGAGCAGTACTTC.

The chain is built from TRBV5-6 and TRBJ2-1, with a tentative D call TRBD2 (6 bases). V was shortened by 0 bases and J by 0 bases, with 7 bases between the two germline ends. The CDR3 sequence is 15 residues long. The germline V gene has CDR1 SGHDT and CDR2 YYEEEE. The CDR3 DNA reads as TGTGCCAGCAGCTTGGGGGGACTCTCCTACAATGAGCAGTTCTTC. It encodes CASSLGGLSYNEQFF.